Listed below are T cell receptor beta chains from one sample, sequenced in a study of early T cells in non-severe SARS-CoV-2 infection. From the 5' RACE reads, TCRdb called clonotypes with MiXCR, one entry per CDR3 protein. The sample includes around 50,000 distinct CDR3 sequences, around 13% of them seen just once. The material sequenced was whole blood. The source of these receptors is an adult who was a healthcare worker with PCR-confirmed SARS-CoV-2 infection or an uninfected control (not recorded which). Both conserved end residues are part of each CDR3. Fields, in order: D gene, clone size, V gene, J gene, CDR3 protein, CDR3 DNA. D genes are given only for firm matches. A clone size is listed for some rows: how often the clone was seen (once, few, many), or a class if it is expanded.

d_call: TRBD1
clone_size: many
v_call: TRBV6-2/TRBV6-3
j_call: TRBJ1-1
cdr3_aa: CASRDPDRVNTEAFF
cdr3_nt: TGTGCCAGCAGAGACCCGGACAGGGTAAACACTGAAGCTTTCTTT

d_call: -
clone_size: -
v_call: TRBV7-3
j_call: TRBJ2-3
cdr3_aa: CASSEGHPTDTQYF
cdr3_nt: TGTGCCAGCTCCGAGGGCCATCCCACAGATACGCAGTATTTT

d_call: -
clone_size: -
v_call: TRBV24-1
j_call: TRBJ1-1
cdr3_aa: CATSDLNTEAFF
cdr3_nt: TGTGCCACCAGTGATTTAAACACTGAAGCTTTCTTT

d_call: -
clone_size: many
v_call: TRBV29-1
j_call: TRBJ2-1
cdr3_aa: CSVEGGPLWEQFF
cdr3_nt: TGCAGCGTTGAAGGAGGGCCCCTTTGGGAGCAGTTCTTC

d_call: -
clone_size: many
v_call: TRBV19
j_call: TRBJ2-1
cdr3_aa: CASDSGTTTVYEQFF
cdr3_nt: TGTGCCAGTGACTCCGGGACAACCACGGTCTATGAGCAGTTCTTC

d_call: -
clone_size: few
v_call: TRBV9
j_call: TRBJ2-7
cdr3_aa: CASSVRTDYYEQYF
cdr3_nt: TGTGCCAGCAGCGTAAGGACAGACTACTACGAGCAGTACTTC

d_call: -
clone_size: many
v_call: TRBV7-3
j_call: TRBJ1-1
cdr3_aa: CASSFTWGTEAFF
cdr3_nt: TGTGCCAGCAGCTTTACCTGGGGTACTGAAGCTTTCTTT

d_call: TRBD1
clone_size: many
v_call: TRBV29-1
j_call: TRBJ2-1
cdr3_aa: CSVGQGSTNEQFF
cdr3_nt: TGCAGCGTTGGACAGGGTAGTACCAATGAGCAGTTCTTC

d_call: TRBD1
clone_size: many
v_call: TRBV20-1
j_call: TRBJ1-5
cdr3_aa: CSATRDRGKPQHF
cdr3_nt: TGCAGTGCTACCCGGGACAGGGGGAAACCCCAGCATTTT

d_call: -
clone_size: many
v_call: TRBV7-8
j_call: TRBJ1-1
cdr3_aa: CASSLQSQQGTEAFF
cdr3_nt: TGTGCCAGCAGCTTACAGTCACAGCAGGGCACTGAAGCTTTCTTT

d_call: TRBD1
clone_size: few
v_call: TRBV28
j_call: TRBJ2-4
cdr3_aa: CASSLSTGVKNIQYF
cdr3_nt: TGTGCCAGCAGTTTGTCGACAGGGGTCAAAAACATTCAGTACTTC

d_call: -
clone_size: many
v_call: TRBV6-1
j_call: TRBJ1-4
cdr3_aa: CASSEERGAGEKLFF
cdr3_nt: TGTGCCAGCAGTGAAGAGAGGGGCGCCGGTGAAAAACTGTTTTTT

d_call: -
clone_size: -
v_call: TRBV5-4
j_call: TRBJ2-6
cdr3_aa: CASSFGGRSSGANVLTF
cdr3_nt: TGTGCCAGCAGCTTTGGGGGACGTAGCTCTGGGGCCAACGTCCTGACTTTC

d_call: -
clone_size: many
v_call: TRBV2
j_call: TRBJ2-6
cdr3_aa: CASTGLSARANVLTF
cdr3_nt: TGTGCCAGCACGGGGTTGTCGGCGCGGGCCAACGTCCTGACTTTC

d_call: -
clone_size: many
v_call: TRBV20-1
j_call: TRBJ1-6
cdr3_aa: CSARDSQDGGVRNSPLHF
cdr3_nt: TGCAGTGCTAGAGACTCGCAGGATGGGGGAGTGCGGAATTCACCCCTCCACTTT

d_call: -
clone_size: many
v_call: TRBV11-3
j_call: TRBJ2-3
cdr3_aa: CASSRSTDTQYF
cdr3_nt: TGTGCCAGCAGCCGGAGCACAGATACGCAGTATTTT

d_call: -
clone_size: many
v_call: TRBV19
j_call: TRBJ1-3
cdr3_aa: CASTPWTASSGNTIYF
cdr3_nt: TGTGCCAGTACCCCCTGGACAGCCAGCTCTGGAAACACCATATATTTT

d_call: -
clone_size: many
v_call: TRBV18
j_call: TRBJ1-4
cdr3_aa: CASSPELGKLFF
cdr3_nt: TGTGCCAGCTCACCCGAGTTGGGAAAACTGTTTTTT

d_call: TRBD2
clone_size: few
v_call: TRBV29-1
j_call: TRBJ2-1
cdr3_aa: CSVERIELAGGRNEQFF
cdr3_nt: TGCAGCGTTGAAAGGATTGAACTAGCGGGGGGAAGGAATGAGCAGTTCTTC